The 9 T cell receptor beta chains reported below all come from one sample, sequenced in a study of blood T cell repertoires in COVID-19. Libraries were prepared by immunoSEQ multiplex PCR; TCRdb keeps only in-frame clonotypes and omits some of them. The profile shows 140,000 or so clones, roughly 89% of them singletons. The sequencing input was peripheral blood. These receptors were collected from a woman aged 45 to 65 with acute or convalescent COVID-19.

The genes are TRBV6-1 and TRBJ1-1; TRBD1 matches 7 bases. After removal of 1 base from V and 2 bases from J, the junction contained 4 bases not matched to a gene. Germline CDR1 MNHNS, CDR2 SASEGT. CDR3 length: 15 amino acids. CDR3 residues: CASSEVRQGNTEAFF. The CDR3 region has the DNA TGTGCCAGCAGTGAAGTGCGACAGGGTAACACTGAAGCTTTCTTT.

The V and J genes are TRBV6-5 and TRBJ1-2, with 8 bases matching TRBD1. In germline, CDR1 is MNHEY, CDR2 SVGAGI. Trimming removed 5 bases from V and 0 bases from J; junction bases left unmatched: 5. This CDR3 is 15 amino acids long. This CDR3 reads CASSPQTGANYGYTF. The CDR3, as DNA: TGTGCCAGCAGTCCTCAGACAGGGGCTAACTATGGCTACACCTTC.

The gene calls are TRBV7-9 and TRBJ1-4; 10 bases are a match to TRBD1. The length of the CDR3 is 14 residues. The ends lost 5 bases at V and 6 bases at J; junction bases unmatched: 3. Germline assignment: CDR1 SEHNR and CDR2 FQNEAQ (reference sequence). The CDR3 spells CASSQGTGDEKLFF. Written as DNA, the CDR3 is TGTGCCAGCAGCCAGGGGACAGGGGATGAAAAACTGTTTTTT.

The chain employs TRBV30 and TRBJ1-4; maybe TRBD1 (6 bases). V was pared by 5 bases and J by 4 bases, with 14 bases between. The CDR3 is made up of 14 amino acids. From germline, CDR1 is GTSNPN and CDR2 SVGIG (reference sequence). CDR3 DNA: TGTGCCTGGTCGACCGACAGGCTTAATGAAAAACTGTTTTTT. It is translated as CAWSTDRLNEKLFF.

The J gene is TRBJ1-1, the V gene TRBV6-5; D gene unclear. This CDR3 is 15 amino acids long. The ends were cut back, 2 bases at V and 0 bases at J, with 10 bases in the middle. Germline lookup yields CDR1 MNHEY and CDR2 SVGAGI. In nucleotides, the CDR3 is TGTGCCAGCAGTTACGCAGGTGTGATGAACACTGAAGCTTTCTTT. It codes for CASSYAGVMNTEAFF.

The rearrangement joins TRBV7-2 to TRBJ2-3; 10 nucleotides agree with TRBD1. This CDR3 is built from 16 residues. The germline CDR1 and CDR2 sequences are SGHTA and FQGNSA. The V segment lost 6 bases and the J segment 2 bases; nucleotides outside the gene matches: 8. CDR3 in DNA: TGTGCCAGCAGGATCACCGGGACAGGGGTCACAGATACGCAGTATTTT. This gives the protein CASRITGTGVTDTQYF.

This clone appeared once. The rearrangement joins TRBV5-1 to TRBJ2-1, with TRBD1 matching 10 bases. The germline V gene has CDR1 SGHRS and CDR2 YFSETQ. This CDR3 is built from 16 residues. V gave up 0 bases and J gave up 9 bases; unmatched junction bases: 9. Here the CDR3 reads CASSLDGQGVSSEQFF. The DNA of the CDR3 is TGCGCCAGCAGCTTGGACGGACAGGGGGTCTCAAGTGAGCAGTTCTTC.

As DNA, the CDR3 is TGCGCCAGCAGCCAAGGGAGGGGTCCGGGCGGCCGGGGCGAGCAGTACTTC. Residues: CASSQGRGPGGRGEQYF. The chain joins TRBV4-1 to TRBJ2-7; perhaps TRBD2 as D (6 bases). V was pared by 1 base and J by 6 bases, with 22 bases between. CDR1 is MGHRA and CDR2 is YSYEKL in the germline V gene. The CDR3 covers 17 residues.

The chain joins TRBV9 to TRBJ2-7, with 8 bases lining up with TRBD1. The ends lost 3 bases at V and 3 bases at J; junction bases unmatched: 8. The CDR3 contains 15 residues. Germline CDR1 reads SGDLS; CDR2 reads YYNGEE. This CDR3 is CASSAMTGEGYEQYF. The CDR3 coding sequence is TGTGCCAGCAGCGCTATGACAGGGGAAGGCTACGAGCAGTACTTC.